This T cell receptor (beta chain) came from a study of T-cell reconstitution after alpha-beta-depleted transplantation in children (dated by TCRdb to the mid-2010s). Background for the entire study: T-cell immune reconstitution after TCRalphabeta/CD19-depleted allogeneic hematopoietic cell transplantation in children was quantitatively tracked in the study by means of TCR repertoire profiling. Results and caveats for the whole study, not just this receptor: Apparently early alphabetaT-cell count recovery about two months after transplant reportedly relied on only several hundred rapidly expanded clones derived from non-depleted graft cells. The frequencies of hyperexpanded clones fell over the following months, and after one year, T-cell counts and TCRbeta diversity were mostly attributed to newly produced T cells. In some patients, the high TCRbeta diversity seen at day 60 was put down to recipient T cells and intrathymic progenitors that had survived conditioning.

What the treatment or condition label conveys for this sample: allogeneic hematopoietic cell transplantation with graft depleted of TCRalphabeta T cells and CD19 B cells. Transplant recipients were children who received TCRalphabeta/CD19-depleted allogeneic hematopoietic cell grafts. In its sample, this clonotype was seen a few times. The specificity of this receptor is unknown. Base qualities were left out, and no much larger clone turns up one base away. Library generation was performed with PCR. Data came from an Illumina HiSeq 2500. TCR library preparation used molecular barcoding, with unique molecular identifiers applied to normalize quantification of the TCRbeta repertoire. The raw public reads went through TCRdb reprocessing: fastp at Q25, MiXCR clone calling, in-frame beta chains kept. Rows with a matching CDR3 protein are joined into one entry that keeps the most common DNA and genes. The table for this sample lists approximately 630,000 distinct CDR3 sequences; around 13% of them were counted only once. The ten largest clonotypes hold roughly 0.77% of the sample.

From the cysteine through the phenylalanine, the CDR3 covers 14 amino acids. The DNA shown is the 42-base CDR3, in frame from base 1. After removal of 4 bases from V and 7 bases from J, the junction retains 8 bases not matched to a gene. The material sequenced was PBMCs, taken before TCRalphabeta/CD19-depleted stem cell transplant. This sequence originates from a girl aged 2 to 9 with congenital amegakaryocytic thrombocytopenia, due to receive a stem cell transplant. The rearrangement joined TRBV12-3 or TRBV12-4 to TRBJ2-7, and 9 junctional nucleotides match TRBD1. In nucleotides, the sequence is TGTGCCAGCAGTTCTCGGACAGGGGTGAGGGAGCAGTACTTC. Translated, this gives CASSSRTGVREQYF.